These 25 T cell receptor beta chains originate from one sample sequenced in a study of PD-1 blockade in mismatch repair-deficient tumors. Only in-frame clones appear in the TCRdb table, and some are missing; sequencing was by immunoSEQ multiplex PCR. Among 14,000 or so clones listed, approximately 82% were seen once. The sequences come from PBMCs, collected 14 weeks after starting pembrolizumab. The receptors here all came from an adult with mismatch repair-deficient cancer.

V and J are TRBV2 and TRBJ2-7, with a possible D match to TRBD2 (5 bases). This CDR3 contains 14 residues. Germline CDR1 is SNHLY and CDR2 is FYNNEI. Trimming took 6 bases from V and 0 from J, leaving 12 bases between them. CDR3 sequence reads: CASRARETSYEQYF. The CDR3 DNA reads TGTGCCAGCAGGGCTAGGGAGACCTCCTACGAGCAGTACTTC.

The V call is TRBV6-5, the J call TRBJ1-2, with D possibly being TRBD1 (5 bases). V gave up 7 bases and J gave up 7 bases, with 22 bases separating them. Germline V gene lookup returns CDR1 MNHEY and CDR2 SVGAGI. The CDR3 length is 15 residues. CDR3 amino acids: CASIQPGRPGVGYTF. Here the CDR3 DNA reads TGTGCCAGCATACAGCCGGGACGGCCGGGGGTTGGCTACACCTTC.

This sequence joins TRBV27 and TRBJ2-5; 7 bases match TRBD1. Near its end, the DNA agrees better with TRBJ2-7, so the J call may be wrong. Germline V gene lookup returns CDR1 MNHEY and CDR2 SMNVEV (reference sequence). CDR3 size: 14 residues. The CDR3 here is CASSLSRDSYEQYF. In DNA, the CDR3 is TGTGCCAGCAGTTTATCCAGGGACAGCTACGAGCAGTACTTC.

This rearrangement joins TRBV7-2 to TRBJ2-7; no clear D gene. The CDR3 totals 12 residues. CDR1 SGHTA and CDR2 FQGNSA come from the germline V gene. V gave up 5 bases and J gave up 3 bases, with 8 bases separating them. CDR3: CASSGTYYEQYF. DNA for the CDR3: TGTGCCAGCAGCGGCACATACTACGAGCAGTACTTC.

The rearrangement links TRBV7-2 to TRBJ2-2; no firm D call. This CDR3 comprises 13 residues. V dropped 6 bases and J dropped 2 bases, with 7 bases sitting between them. Germline V gene sequence: CDR1 SGHTA, CDR2 FQGNSA. The DNA of the CDR3 is TGTGCCAGCAGGCCTACTAACACCGGGGAGCTGTTTTTT. Translation gives CASRPTNTGELFF.

V is TRBV7-9 and J is TRBJ1-4, with D perhaps TRBD1 (6 bases). CDR3 length: 15 amino acids. The V end lost 7 bases, the J end lost 2 bases, and 14 bases lay between the germline ends. CDR1 SEHNR and CDR2 FQNEAQ come from the germline V gene (reference sequence). The chain's CDR3 is CASTRQEGTNEKLFF. CDR3 nucleotides: TGTGCCAGCACCCGACAGGAAGGGACTAATGAAAAACTGTTTTTT.

J is TRBJ1-5 and V is TRBV27, with 7 bases aligning to TRBD1. This CDR3 is 15 amino acids long. J was trimmed by 6 bases and V by 3 bases; bases with no gene match: 8. Germline V gives CDR1 MNHEY, CDR2 SMNVEV (reference sequence). The CDR3, as DNA: TGTGCCAGCAGTTTCCTAGGGGGCGAGGGTCAGCCCCAGCATTTT. Its protein is CASSFLGGEGQPQHF.

This clone has a handful of counts. V usage is TRBV7-3 and J usage is TRBJ2-3, with D perhaps TRBD1 (6 bases). Germline loops: CDR1 SGHTA, CDR2 FQGTGA. This CDR3 comprises 16 residues. Trimming shortened V by 5 bases and J by 2 bases, and 17 bases separated the two germline ends. For the CDR3, the DNA is TGTGCCAGCAGCCGCACGGGACACCAGTTCACAGATACGCAGTATTTT. It specifies CASSRTGHQFTDTQYF.

The chain couples TRBV7-3 to TRBJ2-2, with 8 bases aligning to TRBD2. Looked up from germline, CDR1 is SGHTA and CDR2 is FQGTGA. This CDR3 region has 16 residues. Losses at the gene ends were 5 bases for V and 4 bases for J; bases not matched to a gene: 9. The CDR3 is CASSHGRGGATGELFF. DNA for the CDR3: TGTGCCAGCAGCCACGGGAGGGGAGGGGCCACCGGGGAGCTGTTTTTT.

V gene TRBV28 combines with J gene TRBJ2-3; weak D call: TRBD2 (5 bases). This CDR3 comprises 11 residues. Looked up from germline, CDR1 is MDHEN and CDR2 is SYDVKM. Trimming pared 2 bases from V and 14 bases from J, leaving 11 bases between. CDR3 loop: CASSLTRVRYF. Here the CDR3 DNA reads TGTGCCAGCAGTTTAACTAGAGTGCGGTATTTT.

This chain uses TRBV5-8 with TRBJ1-1; D gene ambiguous. The germline V gene encodes CDR1 SGHTS and CDR2 YDEGEE. This CDR3 spans 14 amino acids. V was trimmed by 0 bases and J by 8 bases, leaving 14 bases between them. The DNA for the CDR3 is TGTGCCAGCAGCTTGGTTTTCTTCCCCGAGGAAGCTTTCTTT. Protein sequence: CASSLVFFPEEAFF.

The chain carries TRBV27 and TRBJ2-2; TRBD2 aligns across 9 bases. Germline lookup yields CDR1 MNHEY and CDR2 SMNVEV (reference sequence). The CDR3 is 14 residues long. V was clipped by 7 bases and J by 8 bases; unmatched bases: 8. CDR3 loop: CASTFTSGFGELFF. The DNA of the CDR3 is TGTGCCAGCACTTTTACTAGCGGGTTTGGGGAGCTGTTTTTT.

This clone was observed a few times. The CDR3 nucleotides read TGTGCCAACCCTCGACAGGGCCTATACTACGAGCAGTACTTC. This translates into CANPRQGLYYEQYF. The rearrangement joins TRBV25-1 to TRBJ2-7; 7 bases line up with TRBD1. The CDR3 sequence is 14 residues long. The ends lost 10 bases at V and 3 bases at J; junction bases unmatched: 12. CDR1 and CDR2 (germline): MGHDK, SYGVNS.

The CDR3 DNA reads as TGCGCCAGCAGCTTGGAAGCCGCCGTCTCCTACAATGAGCAGTTCTTC. Translating gives CASSLEAAVSYNEQFF. The chain has TRBV5-1 and TRBJ2-1; the D is unclear. Germline values: CDR1 SGHRS, CDR2 YFSETQ. CDR3 size: 16 residues. Trimming stripped 0 bases from V and 0 bases from J, with 10 bases between.

The gene calls are TRBV9 and TRBJ2-7, with 7 bases lining up with TRBD2. J was trimmed by 0 bases and V by 0 bases; bases with no gene match: 0. Germline V gives CDR1 SGDLS, CDR2 YYNGEE. This CDR3 spans 14 amino acids. In DNA, the CDR3 is TGTGCCAGCAGCGTAGGCGGGAGCTCCTACGAGCAGTACTTC. It codes for CASSVGGSSYEQYF.

The rearrangement joins TRBV1 to TRBJ2-1; the table's D call of TRBD2 was not tested on the DNA. TRBV1 is shown as a pseudogene. The CDR3 sequence is 19 residues long. The CDR3 reads CTSSQDLVSGRFSYNEQFF. As DNA, the CDR3 is TGCACCAGCAGCCAAGATCTTGTTAGCGGGAGGTTCTCCTACAATGAGCAGTTCTTC.

The chain carries TRBV5-6 and TRBJ1-2, with a tentative D call TRBD1 (6 bases). Germline CDR1 is SGHDT and CDR2 is YYEEEE. Trimming removed 4 bases from V and 5 bases from J, with 15 bases in between. The CDR3 is 14 residues long. CDR3 residues: CASSPGQPIYGYTF. The CDR3 DNA sequence: TGTGCCAGCAGCCCCGGACAGCCTATATATGGCTACACCTTC.

The chain has TRBV11-2 and TRBJ2-7; 10 nucleotides agree with TRBD2. With V trimmed by 4 bases and J by 6 bases, 6 bases remained unmatched. CDR1 SGHAT and CDR2 FQNNGV come from the germline V gene. The CDR3 is made up of 14 amino acids. The CDR3 DNA reads TGTGCCAGCAGCTCCGGGACTAGCGTAGGCGAGCAGTACTTC. It is translated as CASSSGTSVGEQYF.

As to this clone: Mismatch with germline at one junction end may stem from a read error. The chain has TRBV28 and TRBJ2-1, with 7 bases aligning to TRBD1. CDR3 length: 12 residues. The germline V gene encodes CDR1 MDHEN and CDR2 SYDVKM. The CDR3 DNA is TGTGCCAGCGGACAGGCGCGGAACCAAAAGGTCTTC. Its protein product is CASGQARNQKVF.

This clone was found a few times. The gene calls are TRBV6-5 and TRBJ1-5, with no clear D. The CDR3 totals 13 residues. Trimming pared 2 bases from V and 4 bases from J, leaving 6 bases between. In germline, CDR1 is MNHEY, CDR2 SVGAGI. Here the CDR3 DNA reads TGTGCCAGCAGTTACGAGCGAAATCAGCCCCAGCATTTT. Protein product: CASSYERNQPQHF.

This clone is a singleton in its sample. The V call is TRBV4-1, the J call TRBJ1-1; D remains unclear. With 1 base removed from V and 0 bases from J, the gap between germline ends came to 9 bases. Looked up from germline, CDR1 is MGHRA and CDR2 is YSYEKL. The CDR3 is 15 residues long. The CDR3 DNA reads TGCGCCAGCAGCCAAGGCGGAGGATTGAACACTGAAGCTTTCTTT. It codes for CASSQGGGLNTEAFF.

CDR3 residues: CASSDSKVREKKYEQYF. CDR3 DNA sequence: TGTGCCAGCAGTGACTCGAAAGTTCGGGAAAAGAAATACGAGCAGTACTTC. This chain uses TRBV6-4 with TRBJ2-7; possible D gene TRBD2, 5 bases. V was clipped by 0 bases and J by 4 bases, with 19 bases between them. CDR1 is MRHNA, CDR2 SNTAGT, per germline. This CDR3 is built from 17 residues.

The chain recombines TRBV13 with TRBJ1-1; 9 bases line up with TRBD1. Germline trimming cut 4 bases from V and 1 base from J; bases unmatched to any gene: 4. Germline CDR1 PRHDT, CDR2 FYEKMQ (reference sequence). The CDR3 is made up of 15 amino acids. The CDR3 loop reads CASSSDRGWNTEAFF. The CDR3 region has the DNA TGTGCCAGCAGCTCCGACAGGGGGTGGAACACTGAAGCTTTCTTT. The full variable domain, completed using reference TRBV13 and TRBJ1-1, is AAGVIQSPRHLIKEKRETATLKCYPIPRHDTVYWYQQGPGQDPQFLISFYEKMQSDKGSIPDRFSAQQFSDYHSELNMSSLELGDSALYFCASSSDRGWNTEAFFGQGTRLTVV.

The CDR3 is CAWSPRLGLAGFYEQYF. DNA of the CDR3: TGTGCCTGGAGTCCCAGGCTAGGACTAGCGGGATTCTACGAGCAGTACTTC. The V and J genes are TRBV30 and TRBJ2-7; 12 positions match TRBD2. Germline lookup yields CDR1 GTSNPN and CDR2 SVGIG (reference sequence). J gave up 3 bases and V 2 bases, and 11 bases lay outside the gene matches. This CDR3 comprises 17 residues.

The chain is built from TRBV11-3 and TRBJ1-1; D is ambiguous. Looked up from germline, CDR1 is SGHNT and CDR2 is YENEEA. V shed 1 base and J shed 3 bases, with 6 bases lying between them. The CDR3 is 13 residues long. CDR3 region: CASSLVGDTEAFF. The CDR3 bases are TGTGCCAGCAGCTTAGTCGGGGACACTGAAGCTTTCTTT.